This TCR beta chain was documented in a study of T cells in Graves' hyperthyroidism and ophthalmopathy. Findings and caveats of the study: The model identified upcoming ophthalmopathy a median approximately 6.5 months ahead of onset.

This CDR3 is built from 15 residues. The germline gives CDR1 SGHNT, CDR2 YYREEE (reference sequence). Trimming took 0 bases from V and 8 from J; bases not matched to a gene: 9. Amplification targeted TCR beta CDR3 regions from RNA transcripts. Primed by the HTBI set, a first-round RT-PCR was run on the TCR CDR3. Using its own MiXCR run on the multiplex PCR reads, TCRdb lists one record per CDR3 protein. The table shows hundreds of thousands of distinct CDR3 sequences, with about a third occurring only once. At least ten counts were recorded for this clonotype. Its specificity is not known. This sequence joins TRBV5-4 and TRBJ2-5; 8 bases align to TRBD2. The TCR sequence derives from a woman in her thirties or forties with Graves' hyperthyroidism. The sequenced sample consisted of blood. CDR3 sequence (DNA): TGTGCCAGCAGCTTGGACGGCGGGAGGCCGTTCACCCAGTACTTC. Encoded protein: CASSLDGGRPFTQYF.